The 11 T cell receptor beta chains presented below share a single source sample, sequenced in a study of blood T cell repertoires in COVID-19. The table came from immunoSEQ multiplex PCR; TCRdb's copy has only in-frame clones and leaves some out. The data contain a few hundred thousand clones, 88% of them singletons. Sequencing was done on a sample of peripheral blood. These receptor sequences come from a man aged 60 to 69 who had recovered from COVID-19.

This chain connects TRBV6-2 or TRBV6-3 to TRBJ2-7; 9 bases map to TRBD1. The CDR3 covers 15 residues. From germline, CDR1 is MNHEY and CDR2 SVGEGT. J was trimmed by 3 bases and V by 2 bases; bases with no gene match: 5. The CDR3 nucleotides read TGTGCCAGCAGTTACCAACAGGGGGCACGCTACGAGCAGTACTTC. It specifies CASSYQQGARYEQYF.

The gene calls are TRBV7-3 and TRBJ1-1, with 8 positions matching TRBD1. The trim removed 2 bases at V and 3 bases at J, leaving 5 bases unmatched. The CDR3 is made up of 15 amino acids. Germline assignment: CDR1 SGHTA and CDR2 FQGTGA. CDR3 DNA sequence: TGTGCCAGCAGCTTATCGCTGACAGGGGACACTGAAGCTTTCTTT. Translation: CASSLSLTGDTEAFF.

This chain connects TRBV5-1 to TRBJ2-1; D not resolved. This CDR3 has 16 amino acids. Looked up from germline, CDR1 is SGHRS and CDR2 is YFSETQ. Trimming shortened V by 0 bases and J by 2 bases, and 12 bases separated the two germline ends. CDR3 residues: CASSLATGNAYNEQFF. The CDR3 bases are TGCGCCAGCAGCTTGGCCACCGGTAATGCCTACAATGAGCAGTTCTTC.

V is TRBV29-1 and J is TRBJ1-2; D perhaps matches TRBD1 (6 bases). CDR3 size: 15 residues. Between the trimmed V and J ends, which lost 1 base and 5 bases, there was a span of 17 bases. The V gene's germline CDR1 is SQVTM and CDR2 ANQGSEA. The CDR3 DNA reads TGCAGCGTTGAAGGAGGACGGGGGGCTCGGTATGGCTACACCTTC. This translates into CSVEGGRGARYGYTF.

The chain recombines TRBV5-4 with TRBJ2-7; TRBD1 might be the D (5 bases). The V end was cut by 4 bases, the J end by 3 bases, with 14 bases between. The germline gives CDR1 SGHNT, CDR2 YYREEE (reference sequence). The CDR3 extends over 14 amino acids. The CDR3 region is CASSGGLQDYEQYF. In DNA form, the CDR3 reads TGTGCCAGCAGCGGTGGGCTACAGGACTACGAGCAGTACTTC.

The gene calls are TRBV9 and TRBJ2-7; D may be TRBD1 (6 bases). CDR1 SGDLS and CDR2 YYNGEE come from the germline V gene. The V end lost 4 bases, the J end lost 0 bases, and 14 bases lay between the germline ends. This CDR3 is built from 15 residues. The CDR3 spells CASSRREDSSYEQYF. The CDR3 region has the DNA TGTGCCAGCAGCCGGCGTGAGGACAGCTCCTACGAGCAGTACTTC.

The chain uses TRBV6-5 and TRBJ2-2; possibly TRBD1 for D (6 bases). V dropped 5 bases and J dropped 2 bases, with 12 bases sitting between them. Germline loops: CDR1 MNHEY, CDR2 SVGAGI. The CDR3 runs 15 residues. This CDR3 is CASSPDRINTGELFF. The CDR3, as DNA: TGTGCCAGCAGTCCCGACAGGATTAACACCGGGGAGCTGTTTTTT.

The chain is built from TRBV6-5 and TRBJ2-5, with TRBD1 identical over 11 bases. The trim removed 6 bases at V and 11 bases at J, leaving 2 bases unmatched. Germline V gene lookup returns CDR1 MNHEY and CDR2 SVGAGI. This CDR3 is 11 amino acids long. The DNA of the CDR3 is TGTGCCAGCAGCGGGACAGGGGGACAGTACTTC. It specifies CASSGTGGQYF.

The V call is TRBV6-2 or TRBV6-3, the J call TRBJ2-7; D not certain. Germline CDR1 MNHEY, CDR2 SVGEGT. There are 15 residues in the CDR3. V gave up 4 bases and J gave up 2 bases, with 15 bases separating them. CDR3 in DNA: TGTGCCAGCAGTTTCATTCAGGATGCCACCTACGAGCAGTACTTC. Protein product: CASSFIQDATYEQYF.

This chain links TRBV7-9 with TRBJ2-1; 10 bases agree with TRBD1. Looked up from germline, CDR1 is SEHNR and CDR2 is FQNEAQ (reference sequence). This CDR3 spans 15 amino acids. After removal of 5 bases from V and 8 bases from J, the junction contained 9 bases not matched to a gene. This chain's CDR3 is CASSPGTGVLDEQFF. Written as DNA, the CDR3 is TGTGCCAGCAGCCCTGGGACAGGGGTCTTGGATGAGCAGTTCTTC.

The chain recombines TRBV12-3 or TRBV12-4 with TRBJ2-1; unclear D gene. Trimming removed 5 bases from V and 7 bases from J, with 6 bases in between. The CDR3 contains 11 residues. CDR3 protein: CASSRRNEQFF. CDR3 sequence (DNA): TGTGCCAGCAGTAGGCGGAATGAGCAGTTCTTC.